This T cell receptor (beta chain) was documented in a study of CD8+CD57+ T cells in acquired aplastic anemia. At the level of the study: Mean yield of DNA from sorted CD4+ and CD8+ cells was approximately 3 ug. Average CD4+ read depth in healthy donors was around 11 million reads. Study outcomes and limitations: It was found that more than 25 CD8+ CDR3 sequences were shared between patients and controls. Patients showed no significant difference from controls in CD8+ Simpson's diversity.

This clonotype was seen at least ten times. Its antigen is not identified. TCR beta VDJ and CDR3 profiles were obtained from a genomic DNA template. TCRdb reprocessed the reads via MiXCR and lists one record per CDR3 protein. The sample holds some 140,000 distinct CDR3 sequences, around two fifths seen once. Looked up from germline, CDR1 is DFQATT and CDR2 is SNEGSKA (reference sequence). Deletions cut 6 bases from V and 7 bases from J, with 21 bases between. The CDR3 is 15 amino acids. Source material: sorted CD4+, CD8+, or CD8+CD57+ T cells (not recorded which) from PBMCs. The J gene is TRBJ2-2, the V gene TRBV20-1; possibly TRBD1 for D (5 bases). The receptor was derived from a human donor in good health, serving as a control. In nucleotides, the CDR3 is TGCAGTGCCCTAAAGGGGCAGGGCGCTGGCGGGGAGCTGTTTTTT. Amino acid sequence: CSALKGQGAGGELFF.